One and the same sample provided the 27 T cell receptor beta chains below, sequenced in a study of blood T cell repertoires in COVID-19. Here immunoSEQ multiplex PCR was the method, and the copy in TCRdb shows in-frame clones only, minus some. The data contain 250,000 to 350,000 clones, 90% of them singletons. The specimen was peripheral blood. These receptor sequences come from a woman aged 45-60 years with COVID-19, enrolled during active disease.

This clone appeared a few times. This chain uses TRBV2 with TRBJ2-5, with 10 bases fitting TRBD1. V lost 3 bases, J lost 3 bases, and 4 bases stayed unmatched. The germline gives CDR1 SNHLY, CDR2 FYNNEI. CDR3 length: 15 amino acids. The CDR3 nucleotides read TGTGCCAGCAGTGATCCGGGACAGGGGAAAGAGACCCAGTACTTC. Protein sequence: CASSDPGQGKETQYF.

This clone has just one count. The chain's CDR3 is CASRGGEDYGYTF. In nucleotides, the CDR3 is TGTGCCAGCAGGGGAGGGGAGGACTATGGCTACACCTTC. The rearrangement joins TRBV2 to TRBJ1-2, with D possibly matching TRBD1 (5 bases). Trimming left V 6 bases short and J 3 bases short, with 11 bases between. Germline CDR1 reads SNHLY; CDR2 reads FYNNEI. CDR3 length: 13 residues.

The J gene is TRBJ2-2, the V gene TRBV7-9; D is ambiguous. This CDR3 is 14 amino acids long. Germline V lookup: CDR1 SEHNR, CDR2 FQNEAQ (reference sequence). Trimming stripped 6 bases from V and 8 bases from J, with 16 bases between. The CDR3 DNA is TGTGCCAGCAGACCCCCGACGAGGAGTGGGGAGCTGTTTTTT. This sequence encodes CASRPPTRSGELFF.

The chain couples TRBV5-5 to TRBJ2-1, with TRBD2 matching over 9 bases. V lost 2 bases to trimming and J lost 7 bases; unmatched junction nucleotides: 7. Germline-derived CDR1 and CDR2 are SGHKS and YYEKEE (reference sequence). The CDR3 runs to 15 residues. CDR3 residues: CASSLGLAGYNEQFF. DNA for the CDR3: TGTGCCAGCAGCTTAGGGCTAGCGGGATATAATGAGCAGTTCTTC.

This clone is a singleton in its sample. The CDR3: CASSRGSRTTDTQYF. The CDR3 coding sequence is TGTGCCAGCAGCAGGGGGTCAAGGACAACAGATACGCAGTATTTT. The chain couples TRBV14 to TRBJ2-3, with D maybe TRBD1 (6 bases). The CDR3 spans 15 residues. Trimming stripped 5 bases from V and 3 bases from J, with 15 bases between. Germline CDR1 and CDR2: SGHDN and FVKESK.

This chain joins TRBV6-5 and TRBJ2-5; D is ambiguous. The germline gives CDR1 MNHEY, CDR2 SVGAGI. V was trimmed by 4 bases and J by 2 bases, leaving 5 bases between them. CDR3 size: 12 residues. The CDR3 region is CASSSSQETQYF. The CDR3 coding sequence is TGTGCCAGCAGTTCATCACAAGAGACCCAGTACTTC.

The J gene is TRBJ2-7, the V gene TRBV9; TRBD2 aligns across 7 bases. Per the germline V gene, CDR1 is SGDLS and CDR2 is YYNGEE. V gave up 4 bases and J gave up 3 bases; unmatched junction bases: 13. The CDR3 has 16 amino acids. The CDR3 sequence is CASSSEGRVGIYEQYF. CDR3 nucleotide sequence: TGTGCCAGCAGCTCGGAGGGGAGGGTTGGGATCTACGAGCAGTACTTC.

The chain carries TRBV6-4 and TRBJ2-1; TRBD2 aligns across 12 bases. V was clipped by 6 bases and J by 8 bases; unmatched bases: 8. CDR3 length equals 15 residues. The germline V gene encodes CDR1 MRHNA and CDR2 SNTAGT. The CDR3 spells CASRLTSGSFDEQFF. In DNA form, the CDR3 reads TGTGCCAGCAGATTGACTAGCGGGAGCTTCGATGAGCAGTTCTTC.

This sequence joins TRBV19 and TRBJ2-1, with 7 bases aligning to TRBD1. Germline V CDR1 and CDR2: LNHDA, SQIVND (reference sequence). J was trimmed by 6 bases and V by 5 bases; bases with no gene match: 4. CDR3 length equals 13 residues. The CDR3 DNA reads TGTGCCAGTAGTCTGGGACAGAGCAATGAGCAGTTCTTC. It translates to CASSLGQSNEQFF.

Here the CDR3 DNA reads TGTGCCGCCCACAGGGTGAGGTACAATGAGCAGTTCTTC. Translating gives CAAHRVRYNEQFF. The rearrangement joins TRBV30 to TRBJ2-1, with D maybe TRBD1 (6 bases). Germline CDR1 GTSNPN, CDR2 SVGIG (reference sequence). CDR3 length: 13 amino acids. Between the trimmed V and J ends, which lost 8 bases and 4 bases, there was a span of 15 bases.

The table lists this clone with a count of one. The J gene is TRBJ2-7, the V gene TRBV4-2; TRBD2 matches at 7 bases. The ends lost 1 base at V and 4 bases at J; junction bases unmatched: 4. CDR1 LGHNA and CDR2 YNFKEQ come from the germline V gene. CDR3 length equals 14 residues. The DNA of the CDR3 is TGTGCCAGCAGCCAAGCACGGCGGGGGTACGAGCAGTACTTC. This encodes CASSQARRGYEQYF.

Notes on this clone: In the same sample, other DNA sequences code for this CDR3. The J gene is TRBJ2-1, the V gene TRBV19; TRBD2 aligns across 7 bases. The CDR3 has 13 residues. V lost 3 bases, J lost 6 bases, and 2 bases stayed unmatched. Germline CDR1 and CDR2: LNHDA and SQIVND (reference sequence). The CDR3 DNA sequence: TGTGCCAGTAGTATTGGGGGGGGCAATGAGCAGTTCTTC. Translation gives CASSIGGGNEQFF.

The rearrangement joins TRBV5-4 to TRBJ1-5; D is unclear. The V end lost 1 base, the J end lost 0 bases, and 5 bases lay between the germline ends. There are 14 residues in the CDR3. Germline loops: CDR1 SGHNT, CDR2 YYREEE (reference sequence). CDR3 sequence (DNA): TGTGCCAGCAGCTTGACCGGTAGCAATCAGCCCCAGCATTTT. Protein: CASSLTGSNQPQHF.

The rearrangement links TRBV18 to TRBJ2-7; 8 nucleotides align to TRBD1. Per the germline V gene, CDR1 is KGHSH and CDR2 is LQKENI. This CDR3 spans 14 amino acids. Trimming took 3 bases from V and 7 from J; bases not matched to a gene: 8. In DNA form, the CDR3 reads TGTGCCAGCTCACCGTACGAGGACAGGGCTGAGCAGTACTTC. Encoded protein: CASSPYEDRAEQYF.

The rearrangement uses TRBV9 and TRBJ1-4; D remains ambiguous. Germline V lookup: CDR1 SGDLS, CDR2 YYNGEE. The CDR3 spans 13 residues. V shed 4 bases and J shed 8 bases, with 12 bases lying between them. The CDR3 loop reads CASSPTNREKLFF. The CDR3, as DNA: TGTGCCAGCAGCCCCACTAATAGAGAAAAACTGTTTTTT.

This rearrangement joins TRBV24-1 to TRBJ2-1; the D is unclear. From germline, CDR1 is KGHDR and CDR2 SFDVKD. The CDR3 extends over 13 amino acids. The ends were cut back, 4 bases at V and 12 bases at J, with 15 bases in the middle. In nucleotides, the CDR3 is TGTGCCACCAGTGACGGCCTTCAGGTAGGGCAGTTCTTC. Translating gives CATSDGLQVGQFF.

The rearrangement uses TRBV3-1 (or the pseudogene TRBV3-2) and TRBJ1-6, with 9 bases identical to TRBD1. Trimming took 3 bases from V and 3 from J; bases not matched to a gene: 0. Germline loops: CDR1 LGHDT, CDR2 YNNKEL (reference sequence). The CDR3 length is 15 residues. The CDR3 DNA sequence: TGTGCCAGCAGCCAGACAGGGGGCTATAATTCACCCCTCCACTTT. Residues: CASSQTGGYNSPLHF.

The chain combines TRBV27 with TRBJ2-3, with 12 positions matching TRBD2. CDR1 and CDR2 (germline): MNHEY, SMNVEV (reference sequence). There are 20 residues in the CDR3. V was pared by 2 bases and J by 0 bases, with 12 bases of the junction left unmatched. CDR3 loop: CASSLRTTSGSPPSTDTQYF. As DNA, the CDR3 is TGTGCCAGCAGTTTACGCACGACTAGCGGGAGCCCACCTAGCACAGATACGCAGTATTTT.

The gene calls are TRBV7-9 and TRBJ2-3; 8 bases fit TRBD2. Per the germline V gene, CDR1 is SEHNR and CDR2 is FQNEAQ (reference sequence). The CDR3 covers 16 residues. The V segment lost 1 base and the J segment 5 bases; nucleotides outside the gene matches: 8. CDR3 in amino acids: CASSLGREGRRDTQYF. The CDR3 nucleotides read TGTGCCAGCAGCTTAGGACGGGAGGGCCGGAGAGATACGCAGTATTTT.

This clone was recorded only once. This chain uses TRBV11-3 with TRBJ2-7, with 9 bases lining up with TRBD2. Unmatched junction bases numbered 11, after V lost 3 bases and J lost 2 bases. The germline CDR1 and CDR2 sequences are SGHNT and YENEEA. The CDR3 runs to 17 residues. CDR3 DNA: TGTGCCAGCAGCTTCCCCCCCCTTAGCGGGAGCGCCTACGAGCAGTACTTC. Translating it yields CASSFPPLSGSAYEQYF.

The count of this clone is one. The V and J genes are TRBV6-1 and TRBJ1-2; possible D gene TRBD1, 6 bases. From germline, CDR1 is MNHNS and CDR2 SASEGT. The germline V and J ends were trimmed by 2 bases and 0 bases, with 7 bases remaining between them. CDR3 length: 14 residues. In DNA form, the CDR3 reads TGTGCCAGCAGTGAATGGGGGCCTAACTATGGCTACACCTTC. Residues: CASSEWGPNYGYTF.

This clone appeared once. This chain connects TRBV7-9 to TRBJ1-2, with TRBD1 matching 8 bases. From germline, CDR1 is SEHNR and CDR2 FQNEAQ (reference sequence). The CDR3 is 17 residues long. V was pared by 0 bases and J by 2 bases, with 8 bases of the junction left unmatched. The CDR3 sequence is CASSLAGGQALNYGYTF. The CDR3, as DNA: TGTGCCAGCAGCTTAGCGGGGGGACAGGCTCTAAACTATGGCTACACCTTC.

CDR3 DNA sequence: TGTGCCAGCAGCACGCGCTGGGGCTTAAACACTGAAGCTTTCTTT. It encodes CASSTRWGLNTEAFF. This sequence joins TRBV21-1 and TRBJ1-1; the table's TRBD1 call for D was not verified on the DNA. TRBV21-1 is termed a pseudogene. The CDR3 contains 15 residues.

J is TRBJ2-3 and V is TRBV24-1; 9 nucleotides align to TRBD2. Germline V gene sequence: CDR1 KGHDR, CDR2 SFDVKD. V lost 12 bases and J lost 5; bases outside the gene matches: 20. The length of the CDR3 is 17 residues. CDR3 nucleotide sequence: TGTGCCTCCTCCCCGGGGGGCGCGGGAGGGACGGGAGATACGCAGTATTTT. Translation: CASSPGGAGGTGDTQYF.

The chain uses TRBV20-1 and TRBJ1-2, with D perhaps TRBD1 (6 bases). Germline V gene data show CDR1 as DFQATT and CDR2 as SNEGSKA (reference sequence). The CDR3 totals 13 residues. V gave up 3 bases and J gave up 7 bases, with 15 bases separating them. DNA of the CDR3: TGCAGTGCTAGTCCACAGGGTCTGCGTGGCTACACCTTC. Residues: CSASPQGLRGYTF.

The chain links TRBV7-2 to TRBJ1-4; 8 bases are a match to TRBD1. V was clipped by 2 bases and J by 10 bases; unmatched bases: 6. The CDR3 totals 14 residues. Germline CDR1 SGHTA, CDR2 FQGNSA. The CDR3 loop is CASSLLSGGAKLFF. CDR3 in DNA: TGTGCCAGCAGCTTATTATCAGGGGGCGCAAAACTGTTTTTT. The complete variable domain, with remaining parts taken from reference TRBV7-2 and TRBJ1-4, reads GAGVSQSPSNKVTEKGKDVELRCDPISGHTALYWYRQSLGQGLEFLIYFQGNSAPDKSGLPSDRFSAERTGGSVSTLTIQRTQQEDSAVYLCASSLLSGGAKLFFGSGTQLSVL.

The chain carries TRBV10-2 and TRBJ2-1, with a tentative D call TRBD1 (5 bases). V was pared by 4 bases and J by 7 bases, with 14 bases between. This CDR3 is 14 amino acids long. Germline CDR1 is WSHSY and CDR2 is SAAADI. The CDR3 sequence is CASSALQGPNEQFF. CDR3 nucleotides: TGCGCCAGCAGTGCTCTCCAGGGTCCAAATGAGCAGTTCTTC.